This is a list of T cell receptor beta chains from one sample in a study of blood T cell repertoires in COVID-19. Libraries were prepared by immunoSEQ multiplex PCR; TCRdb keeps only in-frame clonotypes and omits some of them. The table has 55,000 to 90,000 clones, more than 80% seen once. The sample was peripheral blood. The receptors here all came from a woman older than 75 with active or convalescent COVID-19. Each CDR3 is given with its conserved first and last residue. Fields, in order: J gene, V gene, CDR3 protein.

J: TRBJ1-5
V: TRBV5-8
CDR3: CASSPGTGFNQPQHF

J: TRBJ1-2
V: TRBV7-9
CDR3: CASSRPQGFGYTF

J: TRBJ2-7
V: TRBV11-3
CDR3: CASSPPYSYEQYF

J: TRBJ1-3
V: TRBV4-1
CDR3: CASSHPGAVSGNTIYF

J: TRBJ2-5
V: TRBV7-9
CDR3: CASSPQGPRETQYF

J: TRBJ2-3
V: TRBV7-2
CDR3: CASSLIGLAGPSEDTQYF

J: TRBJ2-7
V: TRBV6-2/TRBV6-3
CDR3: CASSPGDSSYEQYF

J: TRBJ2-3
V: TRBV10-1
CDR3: CASRESTSSSPLLTDTQYF

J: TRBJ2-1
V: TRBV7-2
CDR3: CASSQVRGGGNEQFF

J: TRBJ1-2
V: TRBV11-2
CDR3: CASSLINGLDLGDGYTF

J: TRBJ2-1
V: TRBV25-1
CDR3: CASSDSDRGLDNEQFF

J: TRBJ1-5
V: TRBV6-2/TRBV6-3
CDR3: CASSMTGNQPQHF